The entry that follows covers one TCR beta chain sequence. Its antigen is unknown. TCRB transcripts that were expressed got sequenced, as all of the isolated RNA had been reverse transcribed. Some clones are missing from TCRdb's copy, which holds only in-frame ones; the method was immunoSEQ multiplex PCR. The sample gives some 270,000 clones, under 8.5% of which show up once; more than 0.9% is in the top ten. This CDR3 is 16 amino acids long. Germline values: CDR1 LNHDA, CDR2 SQIVND (reference sequence). V lost 6 bases and J lost 0, with 15 bases in between. This sample is part of a study of beta chain features in type 1 diabetes. Across the whole study: Cell yields, gender and age were similar in healthy donors and patients.

Study conclusions and caveats: With patients and controls alike, PCR might favor shorter templates to an equal degree.

The chain links TRBV19 to TRBJ2-1; tentatively, D is TRBD1 (5 bases). The specimen sequenced was central memory CD4+ T cells from blood. The source is a woman between 18 and 29 years old in good health. CDR3 in amino acids: CASSRQGGNSYNEQFF. The CDR3 DNA reads as TGTGCCAGTAGCCGTCAGGGCGGAAACTCCTACAATGAGCAGTTCTTC.